This TCR beta chain was sequenced for a study of cytomegalovirus exposure and HLA in healthy donors (dated by TCRdb to 2015 to 2018). General notes on the study: An earlier analysis of approximately 640 of the donors reported about 250 Gb of sequence data and some 120 million unique TCR beta sequences from 150 million to 200 million T cells. An early release covering about 600 HLA-typed donors comprised roughly 300 gigabases of sequencing data and 65 million to 100 million unique TCR sequences. Among the roughly 370 genotyped donors, approximately 76% belonged to the genetic ancestry cluster associated with self-reported Caucasian donors. The aim of the study was to test whether cataloging public T cell receptors could identify signatures of past pathogen exposure. Using immunosequencing, the study profiled T cell repertoires from roughly 650 subjects and related those repertoires to cytomegalovirus serostatus. A separate validation cohort of about 110 different subjects was used in addition to the roughly 700-subject first cohort. To predict cytomegalovirus infection status, the study combined high-throughput TCR immunosequencing, statistical association of individual TCRs with disease status, and machine learning. To study patterns of TCR occurrence, a later analysis re-analyzed previously published TCR beta repertoires from around 670 donors and added high-resolution HLA genotyping. Rather than drawing on any new phenotypic data, the later analysis identified candidate immune exposures from TCR beta sequences and the way those sequences occurred across donors. An earlier analysis of more than 450 of the donors used high-throughput TCR beta sequencing to judge whether each TCR beta V gene segment behaved as functional or pseudogenic. Alongside the repertoire data, information on donor age, sex, ethnicity and CMV serostatus was compiled. A later genetic analysis used genome-wide SNP genotypes for about 60% of the roughly 700 donors, treating that subset as a discovery cohort. Every repertoire in the discovery cohort had been generated on one and the same sequencing platform. Class I and class II HLA loci were covered by the typing at four-digit resolution. The number of typed donors differed by locus: about 629-630 for A, B, C, DRB1 and DQB1; some 500 for DQA1; around 610 for DPA1; and about 450 for DPB1. Four or five DR-DQ haplotypes were treated as single units for association and clustering because of strong linkage in the cohort. Across about 380 genotyped donors of the cohort, an average of 235,054 unique TCR beta nucleotide sequences per donor were sequenced, and approximately 19% of those sequences were non-productive.

Library construction relied on the immunoSEQ multiplex PCR assay. For the multiplex PCR, a mixture combining 60 forward primers for TCR Vbeta segments and 13 reverse primers for TCR Jbeta segments was used. Amplification of the CDR3 region of rearranged TCR beta genes was performed with a multiplex PCR assay on genomic DNA. On the Illumina HiSeq System, the amplified TCR beta libraries were sequenced as 87-base-pair reads. Per the source publication's procedure: In a later analysis, tens of millions of unique TCR beta chains were counted across the roughly 700 repertoires, and approximately 11 million of these chains were shared by at least two donors. Raw reads were error-corrected and collapsed into unique sequences with a nearest-neighbor algorithm that merged closely related sequences to remove PCR and sequencing errors. CDR3 sequences were aligned to IMGT reference sequences to assign V, D and J gene segments. For a sequence to be retained, a match of at least six nucleotides was required to both a V gene segment and a J gene segment. Rearrangements were classified as productive when the CDR3 lacked stop codons and remained in frame with V and J, and all other rearrangements were classified as non-productive. CDR3 was defined according to IMGT convention as the region running from the second conserved V-encoded cysteine to the conserved J-encoded phenylalanine. The earlier analysis of some 540 of the donors excluded any sequence lacking an unambiguous match to a single V gene segment. An earlier analysis of 500 to 600 of the donors classified V segments as functional when productive rearrangements were above 56.7% and as segregating when the standard deviation between donors was above 5%. A statistical classification framework was built to diagnose cytomegalovirus status from the catalog of TCR beta chain sequences. A later analysis assigned V and J genes by comparing TCR nucleotide sequences with IMGT/GENE-DB human TR gene sequences. A later analysis assigned CDR3 sequences and most-parsimonious VDJ recombination scenarios with the TCRdist pipeline. In a later analysis, every TCR beta chain was defined by the combination of its CDR3 amino acid sequence and its V-gene family, and reads without a unique V-gene family were dropped. A later analysis removed roughly 590 highly shared, low-generation-probability nucleotide sequences to deal with suspected cross-contamination and a sequencing artifact. For each public chain, a later analysis derived a clonal expansion index from normalized ranks of inferred template counts within each repertoire. In a later analysis, generation probabilities were computed with a VDJ recombination model fitted to out-of-frame rearrangements, and the resulting probabilities were checked against IGoR. A later analysis scored TCR-TCR, TCR-HLA and TCR-CMV co-occurrence with hypergeometric tests, applying a repertoire-size bias correction to TCR pairs. To estimate false discovery rates, a later analysis permuted the HLA or CMV assignments 20 times. A later analysis grouped co-occurring TCRs with DBSCAN, adding TCRdist sequence similarity when clustering within HLA-allele-positive subsets. Co-occurrence clustering excluded repertoires with fewer than 30,000 or more than 120,000 public chains, plus five with anomalous nucleotide sharing. The clones in this table, taken by TCRdb from immuneACCESS, are in-frame only. Not every clone is retained; where verified, under half of the shortfall comes from an unresolved V gene, and the cause of the rest is unknown. V and J calls and clone size are those listed in that table; D and trimming were worked out from the DNA. The sample yields about 200,000 clones; more than 75% were counted once. Of the sample, approximately 2.5% is held by the ten largest clones.

V is cut by 6 bases and J by 7 bases, and the space between the germline ends is 12 bases. Spanning cysteine to phenylalanine, the CDR3 consists of 12 amino acids. The read is trimmed to its CDR3 DNA, 36 bases read in frame from base 1. CDR1 and CDR2 were assigned from the germline V gene (reference sequence) as WNHNN and SYGVQD. In total, approximately 690 healthy bone marrow donors made up the cohort. At the time of sampling, all cohort members were nominally healthy, though unrecorded immune exposures were likely present. The donor was CMV seronegative and belonged to the group of around 350 seronegative cohort members. Every donor gave a peripheral blood sample, and the peripheral blood mononuclear cells from that sample were used for TCR beta sequencing. The Qiagen DNeasy Blood Extraction Kit was used to extract genomic DNA from the blood cell samples. To note about this clone: The antigen it binds to is not known. No quality values exist for individual bases; no much larger clone is one base distant.

The full study reports these points: In a later analysis, several top co-occurrence clusters were reported to appear linked to parvovirus B19, influenza, CMV and Epstein-Barr virus. In the study, around 150 TCR beta chains were listed as associated with cytomegalovirus. Only TCR beta chains were sequenced in this cohort, and the absence of alpha or paired-chain data limited detectable features. The only immune exposure information available for the cohort was CMV serostatus. In a later analysis, HLA-associated TCR beta chains showed more clonal expansion and lower generation probabilities than non-associated chains that were equally common. Because counts were too low, 15 to 20 rarely observed V segments, including chromosome 9 orphons, were excluded from the earlier analysis of fewer than 650 of the donors. When HLA alleles, especially DR and DQ, strongly co-occurred, attributing TCR associations to individual alleles was difficult. Linkage disequilibrium might explain the correlated functional status among segregating V segments, but an unknown experimental factor could not be excluded. An association between a missense DCLRE1C variant and V-gene and J-gene trimming of TCR beta chains was found in a later genetic analysis and replicated in an independent cohort. Most TCR sequences were observed very rarely across donors, whereas some public TCRs were present in many individuals. Because HLA typing was missing for some donors at each locus, association tests included only the typed subset. In vitro tests confirmed that a few of the cytomegalovirus-associated TCR beta chains recognize cytomegalovirus antigens. According to a later analysis, TCR association rates differed among HLA loci, with DRB1 alleles showing the most associated TCRs and HLA-C alleles showing the fewest. At a false discovery rate of 0.05, a later analysis linked 15,000 to 20,000 TCR beta sequences to specific HLA alleles. Cytomegalovirus status was reported to be diagnosed by the classifier with high specificity and sensitivity in both the original and validation cohorts. The sequencing pipeline was judged likely to have produced a cluster of highly shared sequence variants as a technical artifact. A further reported finding was that TCR beta sequences accurately predicted the HLA-A and HLA-B alleles for most subjects in the first cohort. According to a later analysis, most CMV-associated TCR beta chains appeared to be HLA-restricted, and the HLA associations seemed to be driven largely by CMV exposure. The 87-base-pair reads could not distinguish some IMGT-functional V segments, including TRBV6-2 and TRBV6-3, so those segments were excluded. In a later genetic analysis, fewer N-insertions in productive TCRs were reported among donors in an Asian-associated ancestry cluster than the approximately 670-donor mean. Sequencing depth was assumed to be roughly uniform across donors in the presence/absence analyses, though that assumption may not hold. In an earlier analysis of approximately 590 of the donors, most TCR beta V segments appeared in productive rearrangements about 87% or about 30% of the time, broadly matching IMGT annotations. The authors suggested that the approach could potentially be generalized to other disease states and immunological phenotypes.

Source material: PBMCs. The chain is made from TRBV10-1 and TRBJ1-1; D gene: possibly TRBD1, on 6 matching bases. The clonotype originates from a woman in her 40s in good health and CMV-seronegative. In nucleotides, the sequence is TGCGCCAGCAGCCGCGACAGGATTGAAGCTTTCTTT. It specifies CASSRDRIEAFF.